This T cell receptor beta chain originates from a study of T cells in Graves' hyperthyroidism and ophthalmopathy. There were TCR beta CDR3 regions amplified from RNA transcripts. The HTBI primer set was used in a first-round RT-PCR of the TCR CDR3. TCRdb processed the multiplex PCR reads anew with MiXCR; each CDR3 protein has one entry. The data show hundreds of thousands of distinct CDR3 sequences, roughly 37% seen once. Looked up from germline, CDR1 is MNHNY and CDR2 is SVGAGI (reference sequence). The CDR3 runs 13 residues. The V gene lost 0 bases and the J gene lost 5 bases, with 7 bases spanning the gap.

The V gene is TRBV6-6, the J gene TRBJ1-1; no clear D. Sequenced input: blood. The source is a man aged 18 to 30 with Graves' hyperthyroidism. The CDR3 nucleotides are TGTGCCAGCAGTTACTCTGGGGAGACTGAAGCTTTCTTT. Amino acid sequence: CASSYSGETEAFF.